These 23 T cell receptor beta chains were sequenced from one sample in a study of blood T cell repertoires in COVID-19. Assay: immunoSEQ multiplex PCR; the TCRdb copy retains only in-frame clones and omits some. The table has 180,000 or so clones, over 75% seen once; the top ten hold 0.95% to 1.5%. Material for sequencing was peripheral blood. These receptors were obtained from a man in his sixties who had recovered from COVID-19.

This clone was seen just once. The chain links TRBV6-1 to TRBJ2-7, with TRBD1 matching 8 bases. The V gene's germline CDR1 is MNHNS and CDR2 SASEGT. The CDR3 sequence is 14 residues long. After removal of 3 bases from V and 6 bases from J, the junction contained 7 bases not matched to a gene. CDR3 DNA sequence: TGTGCCAGCAGTGAGGACAGGGCCTTAGGCGAGCAGTACTTC. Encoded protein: CASSEDRALGEQYF.

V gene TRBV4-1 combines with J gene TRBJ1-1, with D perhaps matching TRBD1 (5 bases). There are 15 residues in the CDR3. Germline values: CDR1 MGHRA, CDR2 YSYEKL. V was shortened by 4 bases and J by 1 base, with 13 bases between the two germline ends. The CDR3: CASSPGHGENTEAFF. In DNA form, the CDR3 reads TGCGCCAGCAGCCCCGGACATGGAGAGAACACTGAAGCTTTCTTT.

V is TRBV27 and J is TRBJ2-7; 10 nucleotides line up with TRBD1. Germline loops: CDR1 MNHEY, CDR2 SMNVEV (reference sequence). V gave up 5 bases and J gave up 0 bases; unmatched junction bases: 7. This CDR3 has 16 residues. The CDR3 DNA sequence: TGTGCCAGCAGTCGGACAGGGGGTATTGCCTCCTACGAGCAGTACTTC. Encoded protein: CASSRTGGIASYEQYF.

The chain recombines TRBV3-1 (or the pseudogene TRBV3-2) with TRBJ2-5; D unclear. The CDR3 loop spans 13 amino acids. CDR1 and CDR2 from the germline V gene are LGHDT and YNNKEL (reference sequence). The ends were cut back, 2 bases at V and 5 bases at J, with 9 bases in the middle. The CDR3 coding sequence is TGTGCCAGCAGCCAATCCCTTTCGGAGACCCAGTACTTC. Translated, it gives CASSQSLSETQYF.

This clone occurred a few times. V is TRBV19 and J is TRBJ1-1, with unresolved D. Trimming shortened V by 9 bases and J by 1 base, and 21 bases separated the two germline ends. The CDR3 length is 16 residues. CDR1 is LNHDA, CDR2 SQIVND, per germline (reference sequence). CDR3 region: CASPDPRGTGNTEAFF. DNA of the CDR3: TGTGCCAGCCCCGATCCCCGGGGAACTGGGAACACTGAAGCTTTCTTT.

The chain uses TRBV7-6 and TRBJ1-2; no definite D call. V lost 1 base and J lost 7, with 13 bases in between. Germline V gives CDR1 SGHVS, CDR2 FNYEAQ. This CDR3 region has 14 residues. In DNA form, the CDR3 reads TGTGCCAGCAGCTTAGGACTGGACGCGGGTGGCTACACCTTC. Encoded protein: CASSLGLDAGGYTF.

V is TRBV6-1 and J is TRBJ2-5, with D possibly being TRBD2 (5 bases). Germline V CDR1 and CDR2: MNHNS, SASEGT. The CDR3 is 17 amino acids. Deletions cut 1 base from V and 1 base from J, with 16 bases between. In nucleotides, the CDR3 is TGTGCCAGCAGTGAAGTGGTGAGGACTGGATCCCAAGAGACCCAGTACTTC. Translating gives CASSEVVRTGSQETQYF.

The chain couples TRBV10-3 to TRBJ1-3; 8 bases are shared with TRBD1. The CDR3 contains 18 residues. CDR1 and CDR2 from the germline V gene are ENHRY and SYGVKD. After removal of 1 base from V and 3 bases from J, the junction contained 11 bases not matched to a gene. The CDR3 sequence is CAISELVPGQAGGNTIYF. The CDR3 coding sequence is TGTGCCATCAGTGAGTTAGTCCCGGGACAGGCAGGTGGAAACACCATATATTTT.

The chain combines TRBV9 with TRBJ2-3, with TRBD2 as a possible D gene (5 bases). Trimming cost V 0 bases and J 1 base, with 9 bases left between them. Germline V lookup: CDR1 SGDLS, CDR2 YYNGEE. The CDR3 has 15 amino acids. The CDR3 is CASSVGGERTDTQYF. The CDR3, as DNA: TGTGCCAGCAGCGTAGGTGGGGAGCGCACAGATACGCAGTATTTT.

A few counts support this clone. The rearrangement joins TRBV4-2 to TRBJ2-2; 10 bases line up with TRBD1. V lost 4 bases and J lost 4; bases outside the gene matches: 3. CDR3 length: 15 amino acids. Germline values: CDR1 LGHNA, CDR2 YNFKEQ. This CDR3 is CASSPRQGATGELFF. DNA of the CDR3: TGTGCCAGCAGCCCCCGACAGGGGGCCACCGGGGAGCTGTTTTTT.

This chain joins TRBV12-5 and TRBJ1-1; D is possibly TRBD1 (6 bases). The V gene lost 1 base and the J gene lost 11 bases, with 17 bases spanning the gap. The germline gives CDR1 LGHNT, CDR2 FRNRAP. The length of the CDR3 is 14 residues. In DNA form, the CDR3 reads TGTGCTAGTGGTTTGGAGGGGGGGGTACTACGGGCTTTCTTT. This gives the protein CASGLEGGVLRAFF.

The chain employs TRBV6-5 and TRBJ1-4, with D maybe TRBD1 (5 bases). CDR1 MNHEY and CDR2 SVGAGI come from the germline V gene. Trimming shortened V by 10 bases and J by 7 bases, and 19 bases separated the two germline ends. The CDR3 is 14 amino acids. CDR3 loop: CATGGGFVGEKLFF. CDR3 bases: TGTGCCACCGGGGGGGGTTTCGTCGGTGAAAAACTGTTTTTT.

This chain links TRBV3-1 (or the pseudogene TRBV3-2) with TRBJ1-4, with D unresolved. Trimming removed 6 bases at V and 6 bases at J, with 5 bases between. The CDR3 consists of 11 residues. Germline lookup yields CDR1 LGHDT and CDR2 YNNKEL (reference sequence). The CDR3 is CASSRDEKLFF. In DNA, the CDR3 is TGTGCCAGCAGTCGAGATGAAAAACTGTTTTTT.

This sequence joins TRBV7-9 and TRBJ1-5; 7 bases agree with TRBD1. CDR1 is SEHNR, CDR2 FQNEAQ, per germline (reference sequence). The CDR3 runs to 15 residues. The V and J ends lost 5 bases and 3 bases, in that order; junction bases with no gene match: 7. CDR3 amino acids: CASSEGQTNNQPQHF. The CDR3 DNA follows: TGTGCCAGCAGCGAGGGACAGACGAACAATCAGCCCCAGCATTTT.

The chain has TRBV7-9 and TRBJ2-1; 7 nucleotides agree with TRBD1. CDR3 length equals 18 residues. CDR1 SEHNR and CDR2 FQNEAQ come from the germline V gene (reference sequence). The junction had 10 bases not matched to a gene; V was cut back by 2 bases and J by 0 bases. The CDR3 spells CASSLHRGYSSSYNEQFF. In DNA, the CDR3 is TGTGCCAGCAGCTTACACAGGGGTTACTCAAGCTCCTACAATGAGCAGTTCTTC.

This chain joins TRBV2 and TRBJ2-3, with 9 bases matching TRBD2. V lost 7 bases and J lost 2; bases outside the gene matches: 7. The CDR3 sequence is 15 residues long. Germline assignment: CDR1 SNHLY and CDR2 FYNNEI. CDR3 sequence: CASNRASGVTDTQYF. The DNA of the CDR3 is TGTGCCAGCAATAGGGCTAGCGGGGTCACAGATACGCAGTATTTT.

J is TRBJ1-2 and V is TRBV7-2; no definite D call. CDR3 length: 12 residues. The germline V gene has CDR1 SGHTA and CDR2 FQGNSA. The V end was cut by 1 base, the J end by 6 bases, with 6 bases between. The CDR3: CASSLGVDGYTF. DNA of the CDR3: TGTGCCAGCAGCTTAGGAGTGGATGGCTACACCTTC. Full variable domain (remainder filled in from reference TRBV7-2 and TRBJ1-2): GAGVSQSPSNKVTEKGKDVELRCDPISGHTALYWYRQSLGQGLEFLIYFQGNSAPDKSGLPSDRFSAERTGGSVSTLTIQRTQQEDSAVYLCASSLGVDGYTFGSGTRLTVV.

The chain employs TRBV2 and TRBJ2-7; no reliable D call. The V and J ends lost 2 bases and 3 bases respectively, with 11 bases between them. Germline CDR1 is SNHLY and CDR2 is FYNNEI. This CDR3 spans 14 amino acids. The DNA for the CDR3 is TGTGCCAGCAGTGAAAGTAACAGTATCTACGAGCAGTACTTC. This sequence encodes CASSESNSIYEQYF.

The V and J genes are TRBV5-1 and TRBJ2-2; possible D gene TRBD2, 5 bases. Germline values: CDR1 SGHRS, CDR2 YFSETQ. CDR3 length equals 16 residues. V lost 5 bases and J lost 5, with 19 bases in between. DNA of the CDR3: TGCGCCAGCAGTCCTTACAGACGGGGAAAAACCGGGGAGCTGTTTTTT. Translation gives CASSPYRRGKTGELFF.

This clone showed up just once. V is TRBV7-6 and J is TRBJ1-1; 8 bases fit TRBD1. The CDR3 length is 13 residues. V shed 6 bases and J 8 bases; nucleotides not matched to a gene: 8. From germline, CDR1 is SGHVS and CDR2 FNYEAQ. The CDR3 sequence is CASSPGTGREAFF. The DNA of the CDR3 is TGTGCCAGCAGTCCTGGGACAGGAAGGGAAGCTTTCTTT.

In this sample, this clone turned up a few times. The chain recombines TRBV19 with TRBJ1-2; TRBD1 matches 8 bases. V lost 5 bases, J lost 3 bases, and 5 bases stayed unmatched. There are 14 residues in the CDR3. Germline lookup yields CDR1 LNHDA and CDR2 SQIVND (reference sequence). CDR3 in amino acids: CASSPRTGYYGYTF. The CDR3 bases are TGTGCCAGTAGTCCCCGGACAGGGTACTATGGCTACACCTTC.

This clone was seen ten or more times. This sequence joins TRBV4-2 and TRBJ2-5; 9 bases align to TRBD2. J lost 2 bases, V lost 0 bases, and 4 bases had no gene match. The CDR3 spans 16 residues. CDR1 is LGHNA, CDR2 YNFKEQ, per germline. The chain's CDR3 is CASSQDGGGGQETQYF. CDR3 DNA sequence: TGTGCCAGCAGCCAAGACGGCGGGGGGGGTCAAGAGACCCAGTACTTC.

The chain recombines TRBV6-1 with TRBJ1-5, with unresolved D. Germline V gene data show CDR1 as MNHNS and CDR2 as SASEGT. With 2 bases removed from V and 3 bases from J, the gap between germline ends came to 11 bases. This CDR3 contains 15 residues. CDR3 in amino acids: CASSESRVYNQPQHF. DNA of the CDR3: TGTGCCAGCAGTGAAAGCCGGGTCTACAATCAGCCCCAGCATTTT.